The 4 T cell receptor beta chains below were found in one sample sequenced in a study of cytomegalovirus exposure and HLA in healthy donors. Primers: 60 Vbeta forward and 13 Jbeta reverse. Sequencing used immunoSEQ multiplex PCR; TCRdb keeps in-frame clones, though not all of them. Altogether approximately 200,000 clones are present, over 65% being singletons, with the ten largest covering over 1%. The source material was PBMCs. The receptors shown here come from a human donor in good health.

The chain joins TRBV7-9 to TRBJ1-4; a weak D match, TRBD1 (5 bases). Deletions cut 6 bases from V and 5 bases from J, with 7 bases between. The CDR3 totals 12 residues. Per germline, CDR1 SEHNR and CDR2 FQNEAQ (reference sequence). CDR3 nucleotide sequence: TGTGCCAGCAGGGGGCAGAATGAAAAACTGTTTTTT. It is translated as CASRGQNEKLFF.

This chain joins TRBV9 and TRBJ2-7; 7 bases line up with TRBD1. Germline-derived CDR1 and CDR2 are SGDLS and YYNGEE. The CDR3 has 14 residues. J lost 5 bases, V lost 4 bases, and 9 bases had no gene match. The CDR3 sequence: CASSIGTVNHEQYF. DNA of the CDR3: TGTGCCAGCAGCATTGGGACAGTTAATCACGAGCAGTACTTC.

This chain connects TRBV6-5 to TRBJ1-1, with no clear D. The CDR3 covers 12 residues. The germline V gene encodes CDR1 MNHEY and CDR2 SVGAGI. V was trimmed by 6 bases and J by 4 bases, leaving 9 bases between them. CDR3 nucleotides: TGTGCCAGCAGCCCCGAGGGCACTGAAGCTTTCTTT. This encodes CASSPEGTEAFF.

This clone was recorded once. J is TRBJ2-7 and V is TRBV2; 12 bases map to TRBD2. J lost 1 base, V lost 7 bases, and 8 bases had no gene match. The CDR3 is made up of 16 amino acids. Germline loops: CDR1 SNHLY, CDR2 FYNNEI. The CDR3 sequence is CASMRPSGRDSYEQYF. The CDR3 DNA reads TGTGCCAGCATGCGGCCTAGCGGGAGGGATTCCTACGAGCAGTACTTC.